The rows below give T cell receptor beta chains drawn from one sample of a study of T cells in Graves' hyperthyroidism and ophthalmopathy. TCRdb used MiXCR to reprocess the multiplex PCR reads, holding one entry per CDR3 protein. The sample lists some 510,000 distinct CDR3 sequences; 40% to 55% were seen once. Sample: peripheral blood or thyroid tissue (not recorded which). Receptors originate from a woman aged 18-29 years with Graves' hyperthyroidism. Each CDR3 is given with its conserved first and last residue. D genes are given only for firm matches. Expanded clones are given a class, and other clones once, few, many or no size at all.

d_gene	v_gene	abundance	len	j_gene	CDR3aa	CDR3nt
.	TRBV10-2	.	13	TRBJ1-1	CASSDQLNTEAFF	TGCGCCAGCAGTGACCAGCTGAACACTGAAGCTTTCTTT
.	TRBV10-3	.	14	TRBJ1-2	CAISEEGRLYGYTF	TGTGCCATCAGTGAGGAAGGGAGGCTCTATGGCTACACCTTC
.	TRBV20-1	.	13	TRBJ1-5	CSAMDSYNQPQHF	TGCAGTGCTATGGACAGCTACAATCAGCCCCAGCATTTT
.	TRBV20-1	.	12	TRBJ1-5	CSARDGKQPQHF	TGCAGTGCTAGAGATGGGAAGCAGCCCCAGCATTTT
.	TRBV9	.	15	TRBJ2-2	CASSVDQAGTGELLF	TGTGCCAGCAGCGTAGACCAGGCGGGCACCGGGGAGCTGCTTTTT
.	TRBV2	many	12	TRBJ1-5	CASSGGIQPQHF	TGTGCCAGCAGTGGGGGGATTCAGCCCCAGCATTTT
TRBD1	TRBV25-1	many	14	TRBJ2-2	CASKGQGADGELFF	TGTGCCAGCAAGGGACAGGGGGCGGACGGGGAGCTGTTTTTT
TRBD1	TRBV20-1	.	15	TRBJ1-1	CSARRPGTAETEAFF	TGCAGTGCTAGAAGACCAGGGACAGCGGAAACTGAAGCTTTCTTT
.	TRBV7-2	.	14	TRBJ1-4	CASSIGTLNEKLFF	TGTGCCAGCAGCATCGGGACACTTAATGAAAAACTGTTTTTT
TRBD1	TRBV24-1	many	15	TRBJ1-5	CATSDHDRDGALQHF	TGTGCCACCAGTGATCATGACAGGGACGGGGCCCTGCAGCATTTT
.	TRBV15	many	14	TRBJ1-4	CATSDGGINEKLFF	TGTGCCACCAGCGACGGTGGGATTAATGAAAAACTGTTTTTT
.	TRBV7-2	.	10	TRBJ2-7	CASSLEGKYF	TGTGCCAGCAGCCTAGAGGGCAAGTACTTC
.	TRBV9	many	11	TRBJ1-2	CASSANYGYTF	TGTGCCAGCAGCGCCAACTATGGCTACACCTTC
.	TRBV6-5	many	15	TRBJ1-5	CASRGGKYGNQPQHF	TGTGCCAGCAGAGGGGGGAAATACGGCAATCAGCCCCAGCATTTT
.	TRBV7-6	few	15	TRBJ2-7	CASSQGEGATTEQYF	TGTGCCAGCAGCCAAGGGGAAGGGGCCACGACCGAGCAGTACTTC
TRBD1	TRBV25-1	.	12	TRBJ1-1	CASREGQLEAFF	TGTGCCAGCAGGGAGGGACAGCTTGAAGCTTTCTTT
TRBD1	TRBV7-9	.	15	TRBJ2-5	CASSRSGQGAETQYF	TGTGCCAGCAGCCGCTCCGGACAGGGCGCAGAGACCCAGTACTTC
.	TRBV7-2	.	14	TRBJ2-2	CASSNRMNTGELFF	TGTGCCAGCAGTAACAGGATGAACACCGGGGAGCTGTTTTTT
.	TRBV19	.	14	TRBJ1-5	CASSIVTSGEPQHF	TGTGCCAGTAGTATCGTTACCTCCGGTGAGCCCCAGCATTTT
.	TRBV10-3	.	15	TRBJ1-6	CAISDAGNYNSPLHF	TGTGCCATCAGTGATGCTGGGAACTATAATTCACCCCTCCACTTT
.	TRBV6-1	few	13	TRBJ1-1	CASSWNIGTEAFF	TGTGCCAGCAGTTGGAATATAGGCACTGAAGCTTTCTTT
.	TRBV29-1	once	14	TRBJ1-3	CSVEFRWQGNTIYF	TGCAGCGTTGAATTCCGTTGGCAGGGGAACACCATATATTTT
.	TRBV7-8	.	18	TRBJ1-5	CASSLRQGHLIGNQPQHF	TGTGCCAGCAGCTTAAGGCAGGGCCACCTTATCGGTAATCAGCCCCAGCATTTT
.	TRBV6-5	.	12	TRBJ2-7	CASRHPGYEQYF	TGTGCCAGCAGACACCCGGGGTACGAGCAGTACTTC
.	TRBV11-2	.	12	TRBJ2-3	CASSLGASAQYF	TGTGCCAGCAGCTTAGGGGCTAGTGCGCAGTATTTT
.	TRBV6-4	many	13	TRBJ2-2	CASSDRVAGELFF	TGTGCCAGCAGTGACAGGGTCGCCGGGGAGCTGTTTTTT
TRBD2	TRBV24-1	.	11	TRBJ2-7	CATERGDEQYF	TGTGCCACGGAACGGGGGGATGAGCAGTACTTC
TRBD1	TRBV24-1	.	12	TRBJ2-6	CATRQGENTEAF	TGTGCCACGCGACAGGGGGAGAACACTGAAGCTTTC
.	TRBV25-1	.	15	TRBJ1-1	CASRGPVQTNTEAFF	TGTGCCAGCAGGGGCCCGGTACAGACGAACACTGAAGCTTTCTTT
.	TRBV2	few	13	TRBJ2-5	CASRKQQEETQYF	TGTGCCAGCAGAAAACAGCAGGAAGAGACCCAGTACTTC
.	TRBV7-9	.	14	TRBJ1-5	CASSPPGSNQPQHF	TGTGCCAGCAGCCCCCCTGGTAGCAATCAGCCCCAGCATTTT
.	TRBV29-1	once	12	TRBJ1-3	CSVESNGNTIYF	TGCAGCGTTGAATCCAATGGAAACACCATATATTTT
.	TRBV24-1	few	17	TRBJ2-2	CATSDLGGGLNTGELFF	TGTGCCACCAGTGATTTAGGAGGGGGCCTTAACACCGGGGAGCTGTTTTTT
.	TRBV6-5	once	13	TRBJ2-3	CASSSEPTDTQYF	TGTGCCAGCAGTTCGGAGCCGACAGATACGCAGTATTTT
.	TRBV29-1	many	11	TRBJ1-5	CSVGEDQPQHF	TGCAGCGTTGGGGAAGATCAGCCCCAGCATTTT
.	TRBV24-1	few	15	TRBJ1-5	CATSDGADRNQPQHF	TGTGCCACCAGTGACGGGGCGGACCGGAATCAGCCCCAGCATTTT
.	TRBV7-8	.	17	TRBJ1-5	CASSLVAALFGNQPQHF	TGTGCCAGCAGCTTAGTCGCAGCCTTGTTCGGCAATCAGCCCCAGCATTTT
.	TRBV20-1	.	16	TRBJ1-2	CSARDVEGQVVRGYTF	TGCAGTGCTAGAGATGTTGAGGGCCAAGTTGTACGTGGCTACACCTTC
TRBD1	TRBV20-1	.	14	TRBJ1-5	CSAAGGQRNQPQHF	TGCAGTGCCGCAGGGGGACAGCGAAATCAGCCCCAGCATTTT
TRBD1	TRBV12-3/TRBV12-4	few	13	TRBJ2-7	CASGQGVINEQYF	TGTGCCAGCGGACAGGGGGTAATAAACGAGCAGTACTTC
TRBD2	TRBV10-3	.	14	TRBJ2-5	CASRVAGPQETQYF	TGTGCTAGTAGGGTAGCGGGACCTCAAGAGACCCAGTACTTC
.	TRBV7-9	.	15	TRBJ1-4	CASSHGGTRGEKLFF	TGTGCCAGCAGTCACGGGGGGACGCGAGGTGAAAAACTGTTTTTT
.	TRBV19	once	15	TRBJ2-7	CASSMGRQSPYEQYF	TGTGCCAGTAGTATGGGTAGACAGTCCCCTTACGAGCAGTACTTC
.	TRBV7-9	few	18	TRBJ2-6	CASSLLRGHRSGANVLTF	TGTGCCAGCAGCTTGCTTCGGGGACACCGCTCTGGGGCCAACGTCCTGACTTTC
.	TRBV4-3	few	14	TRBJ1-2	CASSQDWRRHGYTF	TGCGCCAGCAGCCAAGATTGGAGGCGGCATGGCTACACCTTC
TRBD1	TRBV12-3/TRBV12-4	.	16	TRBJ1-5	CASSLRTGVAGQPQHF	TGTGCCAGCAGCTTAAGGACAGGGGTAGCGGGCCAGCCCCAGCATTTT
.	TRBV7-9	few	16	TRBJ2-5	CASSLVETDYQETQYF	TGTGCCAGCAGCTTAGTGGAGACAGACTATCAAGAGACCCAGTACTTC
.	TRBV20-1	.	12	TRBJ2-5	CSARPGVETQYF	TGCAGTGCTAGACCCGGGGTGGAGACCCAGTACTTC